Shown below are 8 T cell receptor beta chains from a single sample sequenced in a study of response to subunit inactivated influenza vaccine. TCRdb re-called the RT-PCR reads with MiXCR, one entry per CDR3 protein. The sample yields around 710,000 distinct CDR3 sequences, more than 11% seen once. The starting material was PBMCs from blood, obtained 14 to 15 days before vaccination. Every receptor here comes from a man between 50 and 59 years old who received an inactivated influenza vaccine.

This clonotype turned up a few times. The chain combines TRBV12-3 or TRBV12-4 with TRBJ1-1; D call uncertain. V dropped 3 bases and J dropped 3 bases, with 11 bases sitting between them. The CDR3 extends over 14 amino acids. For the CDR3, the DNA is TGTGCCAGCAGTTTCACTCGCCCGTACACTGAAGCTTTCTTT. It translates to CASSFTRPYTEAFF.

The chain employs TRBV28 and TRBJ2-2, with 12 nucleotides matching TRBD1. CDR1 is MDHEN and CDR2 is SYDVKM in the germline V gene. Trimming took 4 bases from V and 6 from J; bases not matched to a gene: 6. The CDR3 loop spans 16 amino acids. The CDR3 region has the DNA TGTGCCAGCAGTTCAGCCGGGACAGGGGGCTCCGGGGAGCTGTTTTTT. Amino acids: CASSSAGTGGSGELFF.

The chain joins TRBV7-2 to TRBJ2-2; 10 bases agree with TRBD1. With V trimmed by 6 bases and J by 6 bases, 19 bases remained unmatched. Germline assignment: CDR1 SGHTA and CDR2 FQGNSA. The CDR3 loop spans 19 amino acids. In nucleotides, the CDR3 is TGTGCCAGCAGTTACCGGGACAGGGGCCACTACCTACGGTCCGGGGAGCTGTTTTTT. It is translated as CASSYRDRGHYLRSGELFF.

This clonotype has more than one count but fewer than ten. The V call is TRBV7-2, the J call TRBJ2-1; 9 bases fit TRBD2. The CDR3 contains 15 residues. V lost 5 bases and J lost 11; bases outside the gene matches: 13. Per germline, CDR1 SGHTA and CDR2 FQGNSA. The CDR3 nucleotides read TGTGCCAGCAGCCACACTTCGGCGGGAGGGTCCCAGCAGTTCTTC. Translation gives CASSHTSAGGSQQFF. Together with reference TRBV7-2 and TRBJ2-1, the CDR3 gives the full variable domain: GAGVSQSPSNKVTEKGKDVELRCDPISGHTALYWYRQSLGQGLEFLIYFQGNSAPDKSGLPSDRFSAERTGGSVSTLTIQRTQQEDSAVYLCASSHTSAGGSQQFFGPGTRLTVL.

This clonotype has a handful of counts. This chain connects TRBV7-2 to TRBJ1-4; the D is unclear. The CDR3 has 13 residues. Trimming removed 5 bases from V and 11 bases from J, with 15 bases in between. Germline CDR1 is SGHTA and CDR2 is FQGNSA. CDR3 DNA sequence: TGTGCCAGCAGCCCCCGGGCGATAGGGAAACTGTTTTTT. It specifies CASSPRAIGKLFF. Full variable domain (outside the CDR3, taken from reference TRBV7-2 and TRBJ1-4): GAGVSQSPSNKVTEKGKDVELRCDPISGHTALYWYRQSLGQGLEFLIYFQGNSAPDKSGLPSDRFSAERTGGSVSTLTIQRTQQEDSAVYLCASSPRAIGKLFFGSGTQLSVL.

This chain joins TRBV12-3 or TRBV12-4 and TRBJ2-7, with D perhaps matching TRBD2 (5 bases). The CDR3 covers 12 residues. Trimming took 7 bases from V and 2 from J, leaving 9 bases between them. The CDR3 loop is CASKADTYEQYF. In nucleotides, the CDR3 is TGTGCCAGCAAAGCGGATACCTACGAGCAGTACTTC.

In this sample, this clonotype turned up many times. The gene calls are TRBV7-2 and TRBJ2-3; 7 positions agree with TRBD1. V shed 1 base and J 3 bases; nucleotides not matched to a gene: 10. The CDR3 runs 17 residues. Germline V gene sequence: CDR1 SGHTA, CDR2 FQGNSA. DNA for the CDR3: TGTGCCAGCAGCTTAGGGGCCAACAGGGGTACTACAGATACGCAGTATTTT. Translation: CASSLGANRGTTDTQYF.

This clonotype was counted between two and nine times. V gene TRBV28 combines with J gene TRBJ2-7; D uncertain. The CDR3 is 12 residues long. The germline V and J ends were trimmed by 6 bases and 4 bases, with 10 bases remaining between them. CDR1 is MDHEN, CDR2 SYDVKM, per germline. In DNA, the CDR3 is TGTGCCAGCAGCTCCATTAAGTACGAGCAGTACTTC. Its protein product is CASSSIKYEQYF.